This T cell receptor (beta chain) was sequenced for a study of human thymus T cells. General study points: Thymic and blood repertoires seemed to favor certain V and J genes. Related research described thymic repertoires that were highly overlapping among unrelated individuals.

Looked up from germline, CDR1 is MNHEY and CDR2 is SMNVEV (reference sequence). The V gene end was trimmed by 0 bases and the J gene end by 4 bases; junction bases not matched to a gene: 8. The CDR3 has 16 residues. Thymic samples were excised during corrective heart operations. Corrective surgery for congenital heart defects was being performed on the healthy Finnish infants who were the donors. On this clone itself: Its cognate antigen is unknown.

The repertoire was sequenced with immunoSEQ multiplex PCR; TCRdb's copy has only in-frame clones and lacks some. The data show roughly 86,000 clones, just over 95% seen once. The sample taken for sequencing was thymus tissue. The chain combines TRBV27 with TRBJ1-2, with 7 positions matching TRBD1. The origin of this receptor is a boy in the first two years of life with a congenital heart defect but otherwise immunologically healthy. The CDR3 loop reads CASSLSSVDRRYGYTF. As DNA, the CDR3 is TGTGCCAGCAGTTTATCGTCCGTGGACAGGCGCTATGGCTACACCTTC.